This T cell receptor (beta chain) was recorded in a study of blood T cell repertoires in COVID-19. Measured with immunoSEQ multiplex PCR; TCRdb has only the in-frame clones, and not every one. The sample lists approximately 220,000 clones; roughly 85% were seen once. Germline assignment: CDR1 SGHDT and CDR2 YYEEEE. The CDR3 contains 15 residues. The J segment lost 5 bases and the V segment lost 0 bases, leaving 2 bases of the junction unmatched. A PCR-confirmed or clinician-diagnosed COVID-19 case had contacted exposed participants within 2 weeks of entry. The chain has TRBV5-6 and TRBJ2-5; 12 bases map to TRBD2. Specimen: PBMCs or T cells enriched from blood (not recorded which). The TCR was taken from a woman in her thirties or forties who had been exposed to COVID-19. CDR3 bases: TGTGCCAGCAGCTTGGGACTAGCGGGGGTGGAGACCCAGTACTTC. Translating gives CASSLGLAGVETQYF.